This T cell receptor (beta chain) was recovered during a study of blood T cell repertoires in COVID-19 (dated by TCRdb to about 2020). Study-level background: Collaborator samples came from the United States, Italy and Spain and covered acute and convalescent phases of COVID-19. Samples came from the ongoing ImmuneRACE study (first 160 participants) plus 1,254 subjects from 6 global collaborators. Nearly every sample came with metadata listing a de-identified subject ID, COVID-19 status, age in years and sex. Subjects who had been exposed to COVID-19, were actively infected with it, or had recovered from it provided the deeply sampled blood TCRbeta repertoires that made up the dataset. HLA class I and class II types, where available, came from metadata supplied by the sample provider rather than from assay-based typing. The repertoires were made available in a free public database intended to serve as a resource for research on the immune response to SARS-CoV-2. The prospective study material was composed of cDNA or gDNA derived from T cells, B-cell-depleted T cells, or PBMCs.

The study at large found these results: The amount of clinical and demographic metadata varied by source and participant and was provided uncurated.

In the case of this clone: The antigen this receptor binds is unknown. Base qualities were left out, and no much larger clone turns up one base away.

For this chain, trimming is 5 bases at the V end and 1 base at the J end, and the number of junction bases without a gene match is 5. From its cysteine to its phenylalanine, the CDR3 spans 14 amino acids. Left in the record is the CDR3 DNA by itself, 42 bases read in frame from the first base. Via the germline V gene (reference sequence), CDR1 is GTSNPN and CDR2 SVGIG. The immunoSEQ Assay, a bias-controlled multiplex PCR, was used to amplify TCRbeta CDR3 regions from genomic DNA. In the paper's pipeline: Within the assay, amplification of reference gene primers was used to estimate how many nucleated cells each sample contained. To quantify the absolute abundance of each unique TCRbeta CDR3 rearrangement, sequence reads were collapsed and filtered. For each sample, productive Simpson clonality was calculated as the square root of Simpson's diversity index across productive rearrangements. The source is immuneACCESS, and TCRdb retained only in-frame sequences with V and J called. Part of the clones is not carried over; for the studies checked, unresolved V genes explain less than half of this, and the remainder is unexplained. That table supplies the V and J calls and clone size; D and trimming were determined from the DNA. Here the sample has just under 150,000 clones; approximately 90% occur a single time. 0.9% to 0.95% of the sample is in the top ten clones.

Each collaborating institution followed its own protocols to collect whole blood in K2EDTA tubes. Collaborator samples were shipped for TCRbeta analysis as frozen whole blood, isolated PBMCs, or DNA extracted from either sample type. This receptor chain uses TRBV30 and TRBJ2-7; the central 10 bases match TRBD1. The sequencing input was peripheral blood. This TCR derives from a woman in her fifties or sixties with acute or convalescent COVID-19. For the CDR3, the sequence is CAWDRDRGSYEQYF. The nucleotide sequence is TGTGCCTGGGACAGGGACAGGGGTTCCTACGAGCAGTACTTC.